This TCR beta chain was documented in a study of blood T cell repertoires in COVID-19. Across the whole study: Acute-phase and convalescent COVID-19 samples originated in the United States, Italy and Spain. PBMCs, B-cell-depleted T cells, or T cells provided the cDNA or gDNA that made up the material.

In the authors' workflow: Quantification of nucleated cells was approximated via reference gene primer amplification. Repertoires were generated with immunoSEQ multiplex PCR, while TCRdb's copy carries only in-frame clones and drops some. That table supplies the V and J calls and clone size; D and trimming were determined from the DNA. The sample has over 130,000 clones, almost 85% seen once. Per germline, CDR1 MNHEY and CDR2 SVGAGI. V was clipped by 5 bases and J by 7 bases; unmatched bases: 7. CDR3 size: 15 residues. The TCR originated in a man in his fifties or sixties with acute or convalescent COVID-19. The sequencing sample was made of peripheral blood. The chain recombines TRBV6-5 with TRBJ1-6, with TRBD1 matching 8 bases. The CDR3 loop reads CASSLQGDRNSPLHF. Written as DNA, the CDR3 is TGTGCCAGCAGTCTCCAGGGGGACAGGAATTCACCCCTCCACTTT.